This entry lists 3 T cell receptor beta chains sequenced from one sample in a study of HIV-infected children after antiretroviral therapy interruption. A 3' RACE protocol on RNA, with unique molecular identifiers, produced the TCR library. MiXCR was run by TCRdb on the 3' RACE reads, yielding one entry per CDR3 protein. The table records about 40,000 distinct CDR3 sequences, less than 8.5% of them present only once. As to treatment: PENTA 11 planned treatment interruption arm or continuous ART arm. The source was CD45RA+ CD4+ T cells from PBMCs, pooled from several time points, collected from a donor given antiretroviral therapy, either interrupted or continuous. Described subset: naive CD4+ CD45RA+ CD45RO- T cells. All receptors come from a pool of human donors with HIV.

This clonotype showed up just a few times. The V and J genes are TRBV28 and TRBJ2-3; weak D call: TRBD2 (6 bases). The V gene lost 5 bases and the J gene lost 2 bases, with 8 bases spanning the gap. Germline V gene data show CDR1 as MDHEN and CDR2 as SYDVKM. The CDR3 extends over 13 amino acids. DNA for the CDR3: TGTGCCAGCAGTAGGACTAACACAGATACGCAGTATTTT. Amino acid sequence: CASSRTNTDTQYF.

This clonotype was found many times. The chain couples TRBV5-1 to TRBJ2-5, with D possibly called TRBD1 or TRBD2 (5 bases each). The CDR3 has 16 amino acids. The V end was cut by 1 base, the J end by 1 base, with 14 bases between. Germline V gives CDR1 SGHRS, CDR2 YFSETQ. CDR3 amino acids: CASSLPLGTPQETQYF. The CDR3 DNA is TGCGCCAGCAGCTTGCCGTTAGGGACGCCCCAAGAGACCCAGTACTTC.

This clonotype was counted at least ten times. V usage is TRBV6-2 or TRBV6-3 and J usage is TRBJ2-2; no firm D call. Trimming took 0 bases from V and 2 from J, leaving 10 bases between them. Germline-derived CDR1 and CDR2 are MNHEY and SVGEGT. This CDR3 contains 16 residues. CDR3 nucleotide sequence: TGTGCCAGCAGTTACTCGATGGAACTAAACACCGGGGAGCTGTTTTTT. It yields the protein CASSYSMELNTGELFF.